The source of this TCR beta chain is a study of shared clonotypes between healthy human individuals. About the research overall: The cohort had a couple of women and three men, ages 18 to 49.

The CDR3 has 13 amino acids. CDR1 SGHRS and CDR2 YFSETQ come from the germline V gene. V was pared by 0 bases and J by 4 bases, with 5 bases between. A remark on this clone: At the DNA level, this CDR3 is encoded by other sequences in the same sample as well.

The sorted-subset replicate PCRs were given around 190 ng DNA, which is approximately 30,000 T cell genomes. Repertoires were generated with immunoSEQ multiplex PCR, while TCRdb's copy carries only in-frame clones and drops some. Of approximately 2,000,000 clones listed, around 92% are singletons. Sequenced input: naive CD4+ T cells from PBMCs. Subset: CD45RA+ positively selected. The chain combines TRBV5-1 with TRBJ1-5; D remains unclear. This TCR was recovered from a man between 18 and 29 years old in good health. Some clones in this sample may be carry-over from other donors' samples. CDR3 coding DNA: TGCGCCAGCAGCTTGGGCCCAAATCAGCCCCAGCATTTT. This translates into CASSLGPNQPQHF.